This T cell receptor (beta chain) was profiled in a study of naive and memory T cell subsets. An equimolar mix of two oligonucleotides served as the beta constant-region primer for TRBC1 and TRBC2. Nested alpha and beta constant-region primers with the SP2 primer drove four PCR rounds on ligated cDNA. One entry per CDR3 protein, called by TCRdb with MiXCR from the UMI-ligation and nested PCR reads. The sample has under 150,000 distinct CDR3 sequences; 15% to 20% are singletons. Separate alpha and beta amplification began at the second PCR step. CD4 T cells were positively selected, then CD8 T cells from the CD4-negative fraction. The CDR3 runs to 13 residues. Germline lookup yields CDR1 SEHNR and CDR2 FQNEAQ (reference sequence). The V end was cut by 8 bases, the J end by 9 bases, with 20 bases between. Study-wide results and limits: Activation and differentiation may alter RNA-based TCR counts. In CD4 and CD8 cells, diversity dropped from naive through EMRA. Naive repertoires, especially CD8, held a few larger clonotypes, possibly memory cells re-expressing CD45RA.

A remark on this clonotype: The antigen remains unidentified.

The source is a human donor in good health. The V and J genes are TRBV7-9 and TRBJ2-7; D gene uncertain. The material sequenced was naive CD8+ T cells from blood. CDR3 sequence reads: CASSGPGLLGQYF. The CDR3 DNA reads TGTGCCAGCTCCGGACCCGGGCTACTTGGGCAGTACTTC. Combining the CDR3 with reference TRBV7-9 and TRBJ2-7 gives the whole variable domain DTGVSQNPRHKITKRGQNVTFRCDPISEHNRLYWYRQTLGQGPEFLTYFQNEAQLEKSRLLSDRFSAERPKGSFSTLEIQRTEQGDSAMYLCASSGPGLLGQYFGPGTRLTVT.